This T cell receptor (beta chain) was obtained from a study of OX40 agonist ivuxolimab in advanced cancers. The germline V gene encodes CDR1 KGHSH and CDR2 LQKENI. V dropped 3 bases and J dropped 5 bases, with 11 bases sitting between them. The CDR3 spans 14 residues. Clones were read by immunoSEQ multiplex PCR, and TCRdb kept only the in-frame ones, dropping some. Among tens of thousands of clones listed, around nine tenths were seen once. The chain is built from TRBV18 and TRBJ1-5, with a possible D match to TRBD1 (5 bases). Specimen: CD4+ or CD8+ T cells sorted from blood, collected in a trial of the OX40 agonist ivuxolimab. This clonotype was obtained from an adult with an advanced solid tumor such as melanoma, head and neck, liver or kidney cancer. This chain's CDR3 is CASSPQGAHQPQHF. The CDR3 DNA reads TGTGCCAGCTCACCGCAGGGAGCCCATCAGCCCCAGCATTTT. Full variable domain (outside the CDR3, taken from reference TRBV18 and TRBJ1-5): NAGVMQNPRHLVRRRGQEARLRCSPMKGHSHVYWYRQLPEEGLKFMVYLQKENIIDESGMPKERFSAEFPKEGPSILRIQQVVRGDSAAYFCASSPQGAHQPQHFGDGTRLSIL.